This note documents a single TCR beta chain sequence. Its antigen is not identified. The record originates from a study of OX40 agonist ivuxolimab in advanced cancers. The wider study: Every 2 weeks, patients received ivuxolimab intravenously, dosed at 0.01 to 10 mg/kg. It was permissible to have had prior anti-PD-1, anti-PD-L1 or anti-CTLA-4 therapy, and about 40% had some. Study findings and constraints: Circulating CD4+ and CD8+ T cells showed clonal expansion by week 6 at 0.1 to 3.0 mg/kg.

The protocol was immunoSEQ multiplex PCR, while the TCRdb copy is restricted to in-frame clones and leaves out a portion. The sample contains 90,000 to 100,000 clones, around 95% of which appear only once. This CDR3 has 13 residues. The V and J ends lost 6 bases and 0 bases respectively, with 9 bases between them. CDR1 and CDR2 (germline): PRHDT, FYEKMQ (reference sequence). The J gene is TRBJ2-7, the V gene TRBV13; a weak D match, TRBD2 (5 bases). The receptor was isolated from an adult with an advanced solid tumor such as melanoma, head and neck, liver or kidney cancer. Material: CD4+ or CD8+ T cells sorted from blood, obtained in a trial of the OX40 agonist ivuxolimab. The DNA for the CDR3 is TGTGCCAGCAGGCAAGGGAGCTCCTACGAGCAGTACTTC. The encoded protein is CASRQGSSYEQYF.